These 19 T cell receptor beta chains were all obtained from the same sample, sequenced in a study of blood T cell repertoires in COVID-19. The assay was immunoSEQ multiplex PCR, and TCRdb's table has in-frame clones only and misses some. This sample carries around 80,000 clones, around 89% of them seen once, and the ten largest clones take approximately 0.59%. The sequencing input was peripheral blood. The source of these receptors is a man aged 55 to 70 with acute or convalescent COVID-19.

The chain combines TRBV19 with TRBJ2-1, with 8 bases identical to TRBD2. Germline CDR1 is LNHDA and CDR2 is SQIVND (reference sequence). This CDR3 contains 18 residues. J lost 4 bases, V lost 7 bases, and 18 bases had no gene match. The CDR3 protein is CASTPGRGVNGGYNEQFF. The DNA for the CDR3 is TGTGCCAGTACCCCTGGGCGGGGGGTAAATGGTGGGTACAATGAGCAGTTCTTC.

This clone has just one count. The chain employs TRBV5-1 and TRBJ2-7; 7 bases agree with TRBD1. Germline V lookup: CDR1 SGHRS, CDR2 YFSETQ. CDR3 length: 15 residues. Trimming at V came to 0 bases and at J to 1 base, leaving 4 bases not matched to a gene. The CDR3 coding sequence is TGCGCCAGCAGCTTGGCTGGGACAGCTTCCTACGAGCAGTACTTC. This translates into CASSLAGTASYEQYF.

This clone was seen only once. The chain recombines TRBV5-1 with TRBJ2-5; 8 positions match TRBD1. Germline V gene sequence: CDR1 SGHRS, CDR2 YFSETQ. CDR3 size: 15 residues. The ends lost 0 bases at V and 5 bases at J; junction bases unmatched: 6. Written as DNA, the CDR3 is TGCGCCAGCAGCTTGGATGGCCAGGGGGCTGAGACCCAGTACTTC. Translated: CASSLDGQGAETQYF.

This clone has just one count. This chain links TRBV5-4 with TRBJ2-1, with 7 positions matching TRBD1. Unmatched junction bases numbered 12, after V lost 4 bases and J lost 2 bases. Germline V lookup: CDR1 SGHNT, CDR2 YYREEE (reference sequence). This CDR3 has 17 amino acids. CDR3 bases: TGTGCCAGCAGCCCCGGCGGTCGGGACAGACCCTACAATGAGCAGTTCTTC. Amino acids: CASSPGGRDRPYNEQFF.

The rearrangement joins TRBV19 to TRBJ1-4; 8 bases are shared with TRBD1. V was clipped by 10 bases and J by 10 bases; unmatched bases: 14. Germline-derived CDR1 and CDR2 are LNHDA and SQIVND (reference sequence). The CDR3 is 14 amino acids. The CDR3 spells CATANPGGGRKLFF. The CDR3, as DNA: TGTGCCACTGCCAACCCAGGGGGCGGGAGAAAACTGTTTTTT.

This chain links TRBV18 with TRBJ1-4; a possible D gene is TRBD1 (5 bases). Between the trimmed V and J ends, which lost 3 bases and 3 bases, there was a span of 14 bases. The CDR3 covers 16 residues. Germline V CDR1 and CDR2: KGHSH, LQKENI. The CDR3 DNA reads as TGTGCCAGCTCACCGCGAGACAGAGTTTCTAATGAAAAACTGTTTTTT. This gives the protein CASSPRDRVSNEKLFF.

V is TRBV5-1 and J is TRBJ1-2, with D possibly being TRBD1 (6 bases). V was clipped by 3 bases and J by 0 bases, with 15 bases between them. This CDR3 has 16 residues. Looked up from germline, CDR1 is SGHRS and CDR2 is YFSETQ. CDR3: CASSSGRDITNYGYTF. The CDR3 DNA reads TGCGCCAGCAGCTCGGGCCGGGACATCACTAACTATGGCTACACCTTC. The whole variable domain, filled in from reference TRBV5-1 and TRBJ1-2, reads KAGVTQTPRYLIKTRGQQVTLSCSPISGHRSVSWYQQTPGQGLQFLFEYFSETQRNKGNFPGRFSGRQFSNSRSEMNVSTLELGDSALYLCASSSGRDITNYGYTFGSGTRLTVV.

The chain is built from TRBV2 and TRBJ1-1; TRBD1 matches 7 bases. Germline assignment: CDR1 SNHLY and CDR2 FYNNEI. Trimming removed 8 bases from V and 4 bases from J; junction bases left unmatched: 10. The CDR3 contains 14 residues. CDR3 in DNA: TGTGCCAGCGGAGACAGGGATCGGGGCACTGAAGCTTTCTTT. Amino acids: CASGDRDRGTEAFF.

The J gene is TRBJ1-1, the V gene TRBV4-2; the D gene is possibly TRBD1 (6 bases). Germline values: CDR1 LGHNA, CDR2 YNFKEQ. Deletions cut 0 bases from V and 2 bases from J, with 10 bases between. The CDR3 length is 15 residues. This CDR3 reads CASSQDNRVNTEAFF. The CDR3 nucleotides are TGTGCCAGCAGCCAAGATAACAGGGTCAACACTGAAGCTTTCTTT.

This chain joins TRBV23-1 and TRBJ2-2; TRBD2 agrees at 9 bases. TRBV23-1 is identified as an open reading frame with a role that is uncertain. CDR3 size: 14 residues. J gave up 7 bases and V 10 bases, and 10 bases lay outside the gene matches. The CDR3 is CAKTRGGFLGELFF. The CDR3 DNA reads TGCGCCAAAACGCGGGGGGGCTTTCTCGGGGAGCTGTTTTTT.

The chain links TRBV4-1 to TRBJ2-7, with 8 bases fitting TRBD1. This CDR3 spans 17 amino acids. Germline V lookup: CDR1 MGHRA, CDR2 YSYEKL. The V segment lost 2 bases and the J segment 0 bases; nucleotides outside the gene matches: 9. The CDR3 bases are TGCGCCAGCAGCCAACTAGCCGGGACAGGTTCCTCCTACGAGCAGTACTTC. Protein sequence: CASSQLAGTGSSYEQYF.

The chain employs TRBV10-3 and TRBJ2-5, with D possibly being TRBD1 (6 bases). Germline V lookup: CDR1 ENHRY, CDR2 SYGVKD. Trimming took off 0 bases at V and 5 bases at J, with 10 bases between the two ends. There are 14 residues in the CDR3. The CDR3 DNA reads as TGTGCCATCAGTGAGTCCCGCCAGGGGGAGACCCAGTACTTC. Its protein product is CAISESRQGETQYF.

CDR3 residues: CASSRTGQDNSPLHF. CDR3 in DNA: TGCGCCAGCAGCCGGACGGGACAGGATAATTCACCCCTCCACTTT. This chain uses TRBV5-1 with TRBJ1-6, with 8 bases matching TRBD1. The V and J ends lost 4 bases and 5 bases, in that order; junction bases with no gene match: 5. The CDR3 loop spans 15 amino acids. Germline CDR1 is SGHRS and CDR2 is YFSETQ. The variable domain in full, completed from reference TRBV5-1 and TRBJ1-6, reads KAGVTQTPRYLIKTRGQQVTLSCSPISGHRSVSWYQQTPGQGLQFLFEYFSETQRNKGNFPGRFSGRQFSNSRSEMNVSTLELGDSALYLCASSRTGQDNSPLHFGNGTRLTVT.

The gene calls are TRBV27 and TRBJ1-2, with 8 bases matching TRBD1. J lost 8 bases, V lost 2 bases, and 4 bases had no gene match. CDR3 size: 13 residues. CDR1 and CDR2 from the germline V gene are MNHEY and SMNVEV (reference sequence). As DNA, the CDR3 is TGTGCCAGCAGTTTAGCAGGGGGCGGAGGCTACACCTTC. Translated: CASSLAGGGGYTF.

V usage is TRBV6-4 and J usage is TRBJ1-2, with D maybe TRBD1 (5 bases). The V and J ends lost 3 bases and 4 bases respectively, with 6 bases between them. The CDR3 totals 12 residues. Looked up from germline, CDR1 is MRHNA and CDR2 is SNTAGT. The CDR3 loop reads CASSEGGYGYTF. CDR3 DNA sequence: TGTGCCAGCAGTGAGGGGGGCTATGGCTACACCTTC.

The chain employs TRBV6-5 and TRBJ1-2; 8 bases agree with TRBD1. Germline V gives CDR1 MNHEY, CDR2 SVGAGI. V gave up 6 bases and J gave up 2 bases; unmatched junction bases: 5. This CDR3 is built from 14 residues. The CDR3 sequence is CASSFRTGNYGYTF. As DNA, the CDR3 is TGTGCCAGCAGCTTCAGGACAGGGAACTATGGCTACACCTTC.

The chain couples TRBV7-9 to TRBJ2-7; TRBD1 matches 9 bases. V shed 1 base, J shed 7 bases, and the junction held 8 bases outside the gene matches. CDR1 and CDR2 (germline): SEHNR, FQNEAQ (reference sequence). This CDR3 has 15 residues. As DNA, the CDR3 is TGTGCCAGCAGCTTAGACGGGACAGGGATGCGAGAGCAGTACTTC. Translating it yields CASSLDGTGMREQYF.

J is TRBJ2-7 and V is TRBV27; TRBD2 matches at 12 bases. Germline lookup yields CDR1 MNHEY and CDR2 SMNVEV (reference sequence). With V trimmed by 5 bases and J by 2 bases, 13 bases remained unmatched. The CDR3 contains 18 residues. This chain's CDR3 is CASSQTTGTSGWTYEQYF. In DNA, the CDR3 is TGTGCCAGCAGTCAAACGACCGGGACTAGCGGGTGGACCTACGAGCAGTACTTC.

This clone has just one count. The chain recombines TRBV2 with TRBJ2-7, with TRBD2 matching 10 bases. In germline, CDR1 is SNHLY, CDR2 FYNNEI. The CDR3 has 15 residues. With V trimmed by 4 bases and J by 1 base, 4 bases remained unmatched. CDR3 sequence: CASSGRLAGSYEQYF. The CDR3 DNA reads as TGTGCCAGCAGTGGCCGACTAGCGGGTTCCTACGAGCAGTACTTC. Filled out from reference TRBV2 and TRBJ2-7, the complete variable domain reads EPEVTQTPSHQVTQMGQEVILRCVPISNHLYFYWYRQILGQKVEFLVSFYNNEISEKSEIFDDQFSVERPDGSNFTLKIRSTKLEDSAMYFCASSGRLAGSYEQYFGPGTRLTVT.